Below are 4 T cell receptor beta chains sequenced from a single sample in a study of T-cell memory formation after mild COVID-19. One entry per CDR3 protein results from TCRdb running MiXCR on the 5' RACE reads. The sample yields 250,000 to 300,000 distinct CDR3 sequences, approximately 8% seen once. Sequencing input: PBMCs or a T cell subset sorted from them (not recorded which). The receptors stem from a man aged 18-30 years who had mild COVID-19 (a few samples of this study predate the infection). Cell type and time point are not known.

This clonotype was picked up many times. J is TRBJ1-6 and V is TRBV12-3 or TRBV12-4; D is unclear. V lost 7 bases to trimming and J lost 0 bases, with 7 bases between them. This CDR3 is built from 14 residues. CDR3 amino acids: CASTQNSYNSPLHF. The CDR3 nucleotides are TGTGCCAGCACTCAGAACTCCTATAATTCACCCCTCCACTTT.

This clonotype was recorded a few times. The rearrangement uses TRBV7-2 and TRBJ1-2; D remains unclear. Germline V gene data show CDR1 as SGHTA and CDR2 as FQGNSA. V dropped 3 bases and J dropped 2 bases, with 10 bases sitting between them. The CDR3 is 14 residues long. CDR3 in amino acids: CASSFLQENYGYTF. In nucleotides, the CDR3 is TGTGCCAGCAGCTTCTTACAAGAGAACTATGGCTACACCTTC.

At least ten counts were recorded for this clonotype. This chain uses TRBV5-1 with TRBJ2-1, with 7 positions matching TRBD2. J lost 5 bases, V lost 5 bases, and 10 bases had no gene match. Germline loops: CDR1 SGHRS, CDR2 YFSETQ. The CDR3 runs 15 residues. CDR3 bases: TGCGCCAGCAGGAGGGAGGGGAGATTAGACAATGAGCAGTTCTTC. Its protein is CASRREGRLDNEQFF.

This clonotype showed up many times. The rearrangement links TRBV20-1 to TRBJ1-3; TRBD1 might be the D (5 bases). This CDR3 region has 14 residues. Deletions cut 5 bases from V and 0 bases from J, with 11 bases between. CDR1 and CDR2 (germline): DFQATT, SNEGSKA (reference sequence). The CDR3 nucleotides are TGCAGTGCTGGGGACTTGTCCTCTGGAAACACCATATATTTT. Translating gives CSAGDLSSGNTIYF.